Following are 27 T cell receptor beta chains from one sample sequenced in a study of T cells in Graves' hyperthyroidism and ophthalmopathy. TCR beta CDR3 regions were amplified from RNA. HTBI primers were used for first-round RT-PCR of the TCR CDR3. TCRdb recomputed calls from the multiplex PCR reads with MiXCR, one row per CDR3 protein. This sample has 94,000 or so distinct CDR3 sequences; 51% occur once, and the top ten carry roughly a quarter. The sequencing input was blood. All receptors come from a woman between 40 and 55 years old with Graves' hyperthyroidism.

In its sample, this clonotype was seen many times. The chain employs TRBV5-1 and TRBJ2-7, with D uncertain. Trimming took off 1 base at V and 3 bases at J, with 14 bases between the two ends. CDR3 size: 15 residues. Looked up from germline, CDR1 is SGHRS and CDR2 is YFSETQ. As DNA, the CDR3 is TGCGCCAGCAGCTTGACGCCTCAGAACGGCTACGAGCAGTACTTC. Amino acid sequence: CASSLTPQNGYEQYF.

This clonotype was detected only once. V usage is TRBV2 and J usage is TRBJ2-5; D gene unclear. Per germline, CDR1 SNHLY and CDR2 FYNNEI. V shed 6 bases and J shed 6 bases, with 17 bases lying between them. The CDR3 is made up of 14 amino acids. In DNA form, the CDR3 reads TGTGCCAGCAGCTTGGCCGGAGCCAAGAAGACCCAGTACTTC. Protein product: CASSLAGAKKTQYF.

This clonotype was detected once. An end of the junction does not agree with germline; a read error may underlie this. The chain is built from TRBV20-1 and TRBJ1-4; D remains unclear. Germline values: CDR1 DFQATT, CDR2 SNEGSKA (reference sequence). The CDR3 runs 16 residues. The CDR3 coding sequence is TGCGGTGCTAGCCCACTAGCCCCGGAAATTGATGGAAAACTGTTTTTT. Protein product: CGASPLAPEIDGKLFF.

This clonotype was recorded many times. The DNA of the CDR3 is TGTGCCAGCAGCTTGCGTGCGGGAGCAGATACGCAGTATTTT. This codes for CASSLRAGADTQYF. The chain has TRBV5-6 and TRBJ2-3, with TRBD2 matching 7 bases. V dropped 1 base and J dropped 4; count of bases not matched to a gene: 3. From germline, CDR1 is SGHDT and CDR2 YYEEEE. CDR3 size: 14 residues. The full variable domain, completed using reference TRBV5-6 and TRBJ2-3, is DAGVTQSPTHLIKTRGQQVTLRCSPKSGHDTVSWYQQALGQGPQFIFQYYEEEERQRGNFPDRFSGHQFPNYSSELNVNALLLGDSALYLCASSLRAGADTQYFGPGTRLTVL.

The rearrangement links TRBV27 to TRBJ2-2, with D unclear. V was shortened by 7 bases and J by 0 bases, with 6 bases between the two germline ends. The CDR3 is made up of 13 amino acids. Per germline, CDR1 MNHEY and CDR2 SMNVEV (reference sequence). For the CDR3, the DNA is TGTGCCAGCAAGCGATCGAACACCGGGGAGCTGTTTTTT. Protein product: CASKRSNTGELFF.

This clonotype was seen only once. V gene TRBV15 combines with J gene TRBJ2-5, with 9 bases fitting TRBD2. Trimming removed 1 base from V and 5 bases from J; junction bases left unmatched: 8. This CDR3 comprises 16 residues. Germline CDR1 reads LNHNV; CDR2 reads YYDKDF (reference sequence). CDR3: CATSRGGGSGSETQYF. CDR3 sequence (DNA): TGTGCCACCAGCAGAGGAGGGGGTAGCGGGAGTGAGACCCAGTACTTC.

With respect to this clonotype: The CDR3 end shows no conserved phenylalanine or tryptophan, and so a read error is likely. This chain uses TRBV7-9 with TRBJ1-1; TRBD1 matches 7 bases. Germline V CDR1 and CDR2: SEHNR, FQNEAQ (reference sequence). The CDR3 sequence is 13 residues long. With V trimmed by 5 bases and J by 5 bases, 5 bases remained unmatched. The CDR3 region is CASSQAGGTEAFY. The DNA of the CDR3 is TGTGCCAGCAGCCAAGCAGGGGGAACTGAAGCTTTCTAT.

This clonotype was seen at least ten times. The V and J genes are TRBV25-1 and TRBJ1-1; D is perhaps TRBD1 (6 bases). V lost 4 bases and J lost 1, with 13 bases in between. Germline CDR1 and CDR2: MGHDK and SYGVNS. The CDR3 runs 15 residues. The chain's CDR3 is CASSALGGRNTEAFF. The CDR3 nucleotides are TGTGCCAGCAGTGCACTCGGGGGGCGGAACACTGAAGCTTTCTTT.

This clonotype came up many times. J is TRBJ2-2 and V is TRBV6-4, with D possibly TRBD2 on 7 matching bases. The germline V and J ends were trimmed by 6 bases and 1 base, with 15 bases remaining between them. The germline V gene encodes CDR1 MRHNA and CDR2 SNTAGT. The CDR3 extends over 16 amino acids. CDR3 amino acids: CASSPWGGLNTGELFF. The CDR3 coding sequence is TGTGCCAGCAGCCCTTGGGGGGGCCTGAACACCGGGGAGCTGTTTTTT.

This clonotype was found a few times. This chain's CDR3 is CASSFLIPSPVDQQNTEAFF. The CDR3 DNA sequence: TGTGCCAGCAGCTTTCTCATCCCATCCCCGGTGGACCAGCAGAACACTGAAGCTTTCTTT. The J gene is TRBJ1-1, the V gene TRBV7-9; no firm D call. V lost 3 bases and J lost 1, with 27 bases in between. Germline V gene data show CDR1 as SEHNR and CDR2 as FQNEAQ (reference sequence). The CDR3 contains 20 residues.

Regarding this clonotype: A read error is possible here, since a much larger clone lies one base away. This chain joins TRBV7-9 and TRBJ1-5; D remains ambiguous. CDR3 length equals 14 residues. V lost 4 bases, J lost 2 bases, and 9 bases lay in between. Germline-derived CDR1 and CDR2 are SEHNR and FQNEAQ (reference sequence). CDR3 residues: CASSSEAGNQPQHF. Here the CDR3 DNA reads TGTGCCAGCAGCTCAGAGGCGGGCAATCAGCCCCAGCATTTT.

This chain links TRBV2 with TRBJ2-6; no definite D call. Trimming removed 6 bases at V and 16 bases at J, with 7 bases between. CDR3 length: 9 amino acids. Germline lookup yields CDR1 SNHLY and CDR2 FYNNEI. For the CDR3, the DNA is TGTGCCAGCAGCACCGGACTGACTTTC. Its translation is CASSTGLTF.

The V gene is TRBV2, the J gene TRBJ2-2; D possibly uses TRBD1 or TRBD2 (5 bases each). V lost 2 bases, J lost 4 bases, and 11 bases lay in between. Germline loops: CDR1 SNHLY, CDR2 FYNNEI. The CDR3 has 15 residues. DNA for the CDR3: TGTGCCAGCAGTGAACCGGGAAGGGGCACCGGGGAGCTGTTTTTT. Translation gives CASSEPGRGTGELFF.

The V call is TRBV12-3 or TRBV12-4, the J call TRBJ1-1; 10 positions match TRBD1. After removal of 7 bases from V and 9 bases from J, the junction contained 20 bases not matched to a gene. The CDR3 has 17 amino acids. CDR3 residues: CASTLAGTGEETVKAFF. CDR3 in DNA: TGTGCCAGCACCCTGGCCGGGACAGGGGAGGAGACCGTTAAAGCTTTCTTT.

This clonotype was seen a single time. The CDR3 coding sequence is TGCAGTGCTAGTAGCGACAGGGGGCATTATGGCTACACCTTC. This gives the protein CSASSDRGHYGYTF. This sequence joins TRBV20-1 and TRBJ1-2, with 10 positions matching TRBD1. Germline V gene sequence: CDR1 DFQATT, CDR2 SNEGSKA (reference sequence). After removal of 3 bases from V and 5 bases from J, the junction contained 6 bases not matched to a gene. This CDR3 spans 14 amino acids.

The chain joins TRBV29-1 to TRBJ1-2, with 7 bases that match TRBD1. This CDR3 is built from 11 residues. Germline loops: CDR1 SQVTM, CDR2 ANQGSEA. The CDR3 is CSARPGQGYTF. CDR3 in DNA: TGCAGTGCTAGACCGGGACAGGGCTACACCTTC.

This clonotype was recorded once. CDR3 bases: TGCAGTGCTAGACGGCAGGGTCAAGAGACCCAGTACTTC. Amino acids: CSARRQGQETQYF. The J gene is TRBJ2-5, the V gene TRBV20-1; tentative D call: TRBD1 (5 bases). This CDR3 has 13 amino acids. Trimming removed 2 bases from V and 2 bases from J, with 9 bases in between. The germline V gene has CDR1 DFQATT and CDR2 SNEGSKA (reference sequence).

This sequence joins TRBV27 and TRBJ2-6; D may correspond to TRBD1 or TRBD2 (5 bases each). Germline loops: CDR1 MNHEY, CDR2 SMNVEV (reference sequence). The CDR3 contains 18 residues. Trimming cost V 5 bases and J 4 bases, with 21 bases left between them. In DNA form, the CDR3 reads TGTGCCAGCAGTACACCTAGCAAGTCGGACACCGGGGCCAACGTCCTGACTTTC. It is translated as CASSTPSKSDTGANVLTF.

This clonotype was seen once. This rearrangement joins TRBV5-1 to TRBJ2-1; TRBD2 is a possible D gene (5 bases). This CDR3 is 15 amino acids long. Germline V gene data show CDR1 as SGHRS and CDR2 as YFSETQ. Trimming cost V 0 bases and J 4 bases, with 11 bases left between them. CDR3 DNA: TGCGCCAGCAGCTTGGAATTATCGGGGTACAATGAGCAGTTCTTC. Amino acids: CASSLELSGYNEQFF. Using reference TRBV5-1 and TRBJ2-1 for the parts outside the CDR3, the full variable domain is KAGVTQTPRYLIKTRGQQVTLSCSPISGHRSVSWYQQTPGQGLQFLFEYFSETQRNKGNFPGRFSGRQFSNSRSEMNVSTLELGDSALYLCASSLELSGYNEQFFGPGTRLTVL.

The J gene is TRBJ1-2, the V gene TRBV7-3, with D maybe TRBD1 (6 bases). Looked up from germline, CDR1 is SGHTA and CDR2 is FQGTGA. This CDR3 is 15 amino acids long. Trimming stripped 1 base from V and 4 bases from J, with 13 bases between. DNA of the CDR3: TGTGCCAGCAGCTTAAAGGAAGGGGGGAGCTATGGCTACACCTTC. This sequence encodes CASSLKEGGSYGYTF.

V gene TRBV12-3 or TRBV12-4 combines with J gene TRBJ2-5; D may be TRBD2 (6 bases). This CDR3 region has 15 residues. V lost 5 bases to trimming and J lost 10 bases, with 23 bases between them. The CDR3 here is CASSRGVERPQDQYF. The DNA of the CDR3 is TGTGCCAGCAGTCGCGGGGTGGAGCGCCCCCAGGACCAGTACTTC.

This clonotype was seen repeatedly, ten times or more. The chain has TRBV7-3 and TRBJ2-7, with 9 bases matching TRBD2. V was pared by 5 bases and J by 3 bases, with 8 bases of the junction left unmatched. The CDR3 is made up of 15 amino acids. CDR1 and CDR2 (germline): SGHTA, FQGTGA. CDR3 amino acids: CASSQGRLAVYEQYF. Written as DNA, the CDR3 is TGTGCCAGCAGCCAAGGGCGACTAGCGGTCTACGAGCAGTACTTC.

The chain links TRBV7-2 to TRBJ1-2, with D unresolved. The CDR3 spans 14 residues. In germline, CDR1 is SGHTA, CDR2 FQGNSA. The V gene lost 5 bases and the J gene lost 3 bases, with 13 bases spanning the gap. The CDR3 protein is CASSANGQHYGYTF. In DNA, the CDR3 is TGTGCCAGCAGCGCCAACGGGCAGCACTATGGCTACACCTTC. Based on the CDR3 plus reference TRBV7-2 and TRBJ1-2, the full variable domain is GAGVSQSPSNKVTEKGKDVELRCDPISGHTALYWYRQSLGQGLEFLIYFQGNSAPDKSGLPSDRFSAERTGGSVSTLTIQRTQQEDSAVYLCASSANGQHYGYTFGSGTRLTVV.

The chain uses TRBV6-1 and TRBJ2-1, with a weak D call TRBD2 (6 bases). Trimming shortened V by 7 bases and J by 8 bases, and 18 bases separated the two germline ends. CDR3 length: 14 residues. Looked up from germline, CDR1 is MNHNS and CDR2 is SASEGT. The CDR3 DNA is TGTGCCAGCACCTTGGAGGGGACGCTCGATGAGCAGTTCTTC. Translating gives CASTLEGTLDEQFF.

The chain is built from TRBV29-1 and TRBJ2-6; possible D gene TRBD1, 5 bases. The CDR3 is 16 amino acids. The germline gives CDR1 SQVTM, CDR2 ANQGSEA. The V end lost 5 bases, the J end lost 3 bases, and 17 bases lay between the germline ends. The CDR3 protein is CSVTADRNYGANVLTF. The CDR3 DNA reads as TGCAGCGTTACTGCAGACAGAAACTATGGGGCCAACGTCCTGACTTTC.

The CDR3 spells CASSLGDKDGYTF. CDR3 in DNA: TGTGCCAGCAGCTTAGGGGACAAAGATGGCTACACCTTC. The V gene is TRBV7-9, the J gene TRBJ1-2, with D perhaps matching TRBD1 (6 bases). The CDR3 runs to 13 residues. The germline V gene encodes CDR1 SEHNR and CDR2 FQNEAQ (reference sequence). V dropped 1 base and J dropped 6 bases, with 9 bases sitting between them.

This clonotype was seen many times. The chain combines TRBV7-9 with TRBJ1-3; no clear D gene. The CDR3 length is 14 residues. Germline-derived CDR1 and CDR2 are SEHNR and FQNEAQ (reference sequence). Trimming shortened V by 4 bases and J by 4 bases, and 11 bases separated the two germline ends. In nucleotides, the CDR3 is TGTGCCAGCAGCTCCCCCCCACAGGGAAACACCATATATTTT. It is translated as CASSSPPQGNTIYF.